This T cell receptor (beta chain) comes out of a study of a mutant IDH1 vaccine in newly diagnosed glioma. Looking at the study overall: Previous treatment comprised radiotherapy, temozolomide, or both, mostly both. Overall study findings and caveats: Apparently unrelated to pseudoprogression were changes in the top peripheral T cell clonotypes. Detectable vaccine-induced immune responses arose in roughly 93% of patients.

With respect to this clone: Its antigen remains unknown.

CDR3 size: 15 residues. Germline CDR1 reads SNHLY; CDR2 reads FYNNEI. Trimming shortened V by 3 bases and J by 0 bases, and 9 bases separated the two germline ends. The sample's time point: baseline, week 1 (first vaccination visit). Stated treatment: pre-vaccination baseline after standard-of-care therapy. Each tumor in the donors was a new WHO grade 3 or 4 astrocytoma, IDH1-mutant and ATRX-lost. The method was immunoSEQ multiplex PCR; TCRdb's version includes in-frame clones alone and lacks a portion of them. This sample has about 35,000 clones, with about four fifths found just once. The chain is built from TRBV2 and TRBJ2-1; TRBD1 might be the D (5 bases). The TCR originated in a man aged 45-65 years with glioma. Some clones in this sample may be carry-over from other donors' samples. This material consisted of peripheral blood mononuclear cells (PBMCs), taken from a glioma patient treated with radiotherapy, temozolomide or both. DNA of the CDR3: TGTGCCAGCAGTGAGTGGCAGGGCTCCTACAATGAGCAGTTCTTC. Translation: CASSEWQGSYNEQFF.